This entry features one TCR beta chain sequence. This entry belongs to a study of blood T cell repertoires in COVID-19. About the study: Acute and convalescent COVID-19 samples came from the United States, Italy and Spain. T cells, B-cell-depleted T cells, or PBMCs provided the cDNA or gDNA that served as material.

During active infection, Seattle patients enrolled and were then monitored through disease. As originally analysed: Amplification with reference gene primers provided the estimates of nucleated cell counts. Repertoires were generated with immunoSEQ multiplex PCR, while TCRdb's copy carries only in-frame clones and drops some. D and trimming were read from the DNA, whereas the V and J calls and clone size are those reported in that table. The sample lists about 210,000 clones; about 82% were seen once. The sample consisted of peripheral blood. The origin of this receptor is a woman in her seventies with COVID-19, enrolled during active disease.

The CDR3 nucleotides are TGTGCCAGCAGCCTCCTACTAGCGGGGGTCACAGATACGCAGTATTTT. Protein: CASSLLLAGVTDTQYF. The genes are TRBV7-2 and TRBJ2-3, with 11 nucleotides matching TRBD2. After removal of 5 bases from V and 2 bases from J, the junction contained 6 bases not matched to a gene. The CDR3 is made up of 16 amino acids. CDR1 and CDR2 (germline): SGHTA, FQGNSA.